The 26 T cell receptor beta chains listed next were all sequenced from one sample in a study of blood T cell repertoires in COVID-19. Assay used: immunoSEQ multiplex PCR; TCRdb lists only in-frame clones, some missing. The sample includes over 200,000 clones, roughly nine tenths of them seen just once. What was sequenced was PBMCs or T cells enriched from blood (not recorded which). Receptors were obtained from a woman in her 50s in a cohort exposed to, infected with or recovered from COVID-19 (not recorded which).

The chain links TRBV18 to TRBJ1-2; 10 bases agree with TRBD1. The CDR3 covers 18 residues. Germline trimming cut 1 base from V and 0 bases from J; bases unmatched to any gene: 8. Germline V gene sequence: CDR1 KGHSH, CDR2 LQKENI. The CDR3 here is CASSPLTGGDLANYGYTF. Written as DNA, the CDR3 is TGTGCCAGCTCACCACTGACAGGGGGCGACTTAGCTAACTATGGCTACACCTTC.

The rearrangement uses TRBV4-3 and TRBJ1-1, with D unresolved. Germline-derived CDR1 and CDR2 are LGHNA and YSLEER. V lost 1 base and J lost 10, with 25 bases in between. This CDR3 comprises 17 residues. This CDR3 reads CASSQAFRSGSPRGAFF. CDR3 DNA sequence: TGCGCCAGCAGCCAAGCCTTTCGGTCGGGATCCCCTCGAGGAGCTTTCTTT.

The table lists this clone with a count of one. The chain joins TRBV11-2 to TRBJ2-2; D is uncertain. The germline gives CDR1 SGHAT, CDR2 FQNNGV. The CDR3 runs to 12 residues. V lost 4 bases and J lost 7, with 7 bases in between. The CDR3 here is CASSWLVGELFF. CDR3 coding DNA: TGTGCCAGCAGCTGGCTGGTCGGGGAGCTGTTTTTT.

This clone was recorded once. The chain uses TRBV20-1 and TRBJ1-1, with no clear D. The V gene lost 1 base and the J gene lost 4 bases, with 4 bases spanning the gap. The CDR3 has 11 amino acids. Germline loops: CDR1 DFQATT, CDR2 SNEGSKA (reference sequence). This chain's CDR3 is CSARATTEAFF. The DNA for the CDR3 is TGCAGTGCTAGAGCTACCACTGAAGCTTTCTTT.

The J gene is TRBJ2-5, the V gene TRBV7-2; 7 positions agree with TRBD1. The V gene end was trimmed by 1 base and the J gene end by 3 bases; junction bases not matched to a gene: 2. The germline V gene has CDR1 SGHTA and CDR2 FQGNSA. This CDR3 contains 14 residues. The CDR3 coding sequence is TGTGCCAGCAGCTTAGTAGGGGGCAAAGAGACCCAGTACTTC. Its protein is CASSLVGGKETQYF.

V gene TRBV7-9 combines with J gene TRBJ1-6; 9 nucleotides align to TRBD1. Losses at the gene ends were 5 bases for V and 0 bases for J; bases not matched to a gene: 5. The CDR3 sequence is 17 residues long. Germline-derived CDR1 and CDR2 are SEHNR and FQNEAQ (reference sequence). The CDR3 spells CASSPWTGASYNSPLHF. DNA for the CDR3: TGTGCCAGCAGCCCCTGGACAGGGGCCTCCTATAATTCACCCCTCCACTTT.

As to this clone: One end of the junction fails to match germline, which may point to a read error. This chain joins TRBV30 and TRBJ1-5; TRBD1 might be the D (5 bases). Germline V gene sequence: CDR1 GTSNPN, CDR2 SVGIG (reference sequence). This CDR3 is 15 amino acids long. The CDR3 spells CAWSALDSRNQPQHF. The CDR3, as DNA: TGTGCCTGGAGTGCCCTCGACAGCCGCAATCAACCCCAGCATTTT.

The V and J genes are TRBV11-2 and TRBJ2-3; a possible D gene is TRBD1 (6 bases). From germline, CDR1 is SGHAT and CDR2 FQNNGV. V dropped 4 bases and J dropped 0 bases, with 17 bases sitting between them. CDR3 length: 17 amino acids. CDR3 bases: TGTGCCAGCAGCTCAACGACCGGGACAATGAGCACAGATACGCAGTATTTT. Amino acid sequence: CASSSTTGTMSTDTQYF.

This chain joins TRBV2 and TRBJ2-4; D gene ambiguous. Germline V gene data show CDR1 as SNHLY and CDR2 as FYNNEI. Between the trimmed V and J ends, which lost 5 bases and 9 bases, there was a span of 14 bases. The CDR3 loop spans 13 amino acids. In nucleotides, the CDR3 is TGTGCCAGCAGTACTACACAAGGTCTCATTCAGTACTTC. As protein: CASSTTQGLIQYF.

This clone was counted only a few times. The rearrangement joins TRBV11-2 to TRBJ2-3; the D is unclear. The CDR3 extends over 13 amino acids. Germline V CDR1 and CDR2: SGHAT, FQNNGV. Trimming removed 3 bases from V and 7 bases from J, with 11 bases in between. CDR3 sequence: CASSLPPGNTQYF. The DNA of the CDR3 is TGTGCCAGCAGCTTGCCCCCTGGCAATACGCAGTATTTT.

This clone was seen just once. The chain links TRBV2 to TRBJ2-2; 8 bases match TRBD1. V was pared by 6 bases and J by 15 bases, with 9 bases of the junction left unmatched. Germline CDR1 SNHLY, CDR2 FYNNEI. The CDR3 contains 12 residues. CDR3 coding DNA: TGTGCCAGCAGCTCTTTGAACAGGGGGTTGTTTTTT. Its translation is CASSSLNRGLFF. The complete variable domain, with remaining parts taken from reference TRBV2 and TRBJ2-2, reads EPEVTQTPSHQVTQMGQEVILRCVPISNHLYFYWYRQILGQKVEFLVSFYNNEISEKSEIFDDQFSVERPDGSNFTLKIRSTKLEDSAMYFCASSSLNRGLFFGEGSRLTVL.

The rearrangement links TRBV29-1 to TRBJ2-7; D gene uncertain. Germline V gives CDR1 SQVTM, CDR2 ANQGSEA. The ends were cut back, 7 bases at V and 7 bases at J, with 17 bases in the middle. This CDR3 region has 12 residues. This CDR3 reads CSATLLTREQYF. The CDR3 DNA is TGCAGCGCTACTCTTTTAACTCGGGAGCAGTACTTC.

This clone was observed a single time. This chain connects TRBV6-5 to TRBJ1-5, with 8 bases that match TRBD1. Germline trimming cut 6 bases from V and 5 bases from J; bases unmatched to any gene: 6. CDR1 MNHEY and CDR2 SVGAGI come from the germline V gene. The CDR3 covers 14 residues. The CDR3 sequence: CASSRTGLDQPQHF. The CDR3 nucleotides are TGTGCCAGCAGCAGGACAGGGTTAGATCAGCCCCAGCATTTT.

This clone was found a few times. The chain combines TRBV2 with TRBJ1-2; possible D gene TRBD1, 5 bases. V was clipped by 4 bases and J by 8 bases, with 11 bases between them. The CDR3 spans 12 residues. Per the germline V gene, CDR1 is SNHLY and CDR2 is FYNNEI. CDR3 coding DNA: TGTGCCAGCAGTGGACAGAGGCTGGGCTACACCTTC. Its translation: CASSGQRLGYTF.

This chain links TRBV7-2 with TRBJ2-1; 10 nucleotides match TRBD2. The CDR3 contains 18 residues. V shed 3 bases, J shed 1 base, and the junction held 9 bases outside the gene matches. Germline V gene data show CDR1 as SGHTA and CDR2 as FQGNSA. CDR3 coding DNA: TGTGCCAGCAGCTTGGGGGGTCTAGCGGGGGCTTCCTACAATGAGCAGTTCTTC. It yields the protein CASSLGGLAGASYNEQFF.

The V call is TRBV18, the J call TRBJ1-5, with TRBD1 identical over 8 bases. The V segment lost 1 base and the J segment 9 bases; nucleotides outside the gene matches: 11. The CDR3 consists of 16 residues. CDR1 is KGHSH, CDR2 LQKENI, per germline. CDR3 DNA sequence: TGTGCCAGCTCACCACAGGACAGGGAGCTTTTGTCGCCCCAGCATTTT. This translates into CASSPQDRELLSPQHF.

In this sample, this clone turned up once. This sequence joins TRBV14 and TRBJ1-1, with D maybe TRBD1 (6 bases). CDR3 length: 13 residues. With 1 base removed from V and 8 bases from J, the gap between germline ends came to 11 bases. From germline, CDR1 is SGHDN and CDR2 FVKESK. The DNA of the CDR3 is TGTGCCAGCAGCCAAGGACAGGTTACGGAAGCTTTCTTT. This sequence encodes CASSQGQVTEAFF.

The V call is TRBV30, the J call TRBJ2-3; TRBD1 matches at 10 bases. V dropped 1 base and J dropped 3; count of bases not matched to a gene: 1. The CDR3 covers 14 residues. Germline V gene data show CDR1 as GTSNPN and CDR2 as SVGIG (reference sequence). This CDR3 reads CAWSGTGGTDTQYF. DNA of the CDR3: TGTGCCTGGAGTGGGACAGGGGGAACAGATACGCAGTATTTT.

This clone was counted between two and nine times. The V and J genes are TRBV7-9 and TRBJ2-1; 9 bases agree with TRBD2. The germline V gene has CDR1 SEHNR and CDR2 FQNEAQ (reference sequence). The CDR3 has 16 residues. Trimming took 8 bases from V and 7 from J; bases not matched to a gene: 15. The CDR3 region is CASFKGASSGANEQFF. Written as DNA, the CDR3 is TGTGCCAGCTTCAAAGGGGCTTCTAGCGGGGCTAATGAGCAGTTCTTC.

Concerning this clone itself: The sample has other DNA sequences that encode this CDR3 too. V is TRBV5-1 and J is TRBJ2-5; 13 nucleotides match TRBD2. CDR3 length: 16 residues. CDR1 is SGHRS, CDR2 YFSETQ, per germline. V lost 1 base to trimming and J lost 5 bases; unmatched junction nucleotides: 5. The CDR3 is CASSLTTSGGWETQYF. CDR3 nucleotide sequence: TGCGCCAGCAGCTTGACGACTAGCGGGGGGTGGGAGACCCAGTACTTC.

The J gene is TRBJ2-5, the V gene TRBV7-2; D uncertain. Germline CDR1 is SGHTA and CDR2 is FQGNSA. This CDR3 contains 16 residues. V dropped 3 bases and J dropped 5 bases, with 19 bases sitting between them. The CDR3 region has the DNA TGTGCCAGCAGCTTTGATGGATCATCCCGAGCGGAGACCCAGTACTTC. This gives the protein CASSFDGSSRAETQYF. The full variable domain, in which reference TRBV7-2 and TRBJ2-5 provide the parts outside the CDR3, is GAGVSQSPSNKVTEKGKDVELRCDPISGHTALYWYRQSLGQGLEFLIYFQGNSAPDKSGLPSDRFSAERTGGSVSTLTIQRTQQEDSAVYLCASSFDGSSRAETQYFGPGTRLLVL.

This chain joins TRBV15 and TRBJ1-2; 8 bases are a match to TRBD1. Germline CDR1 is LNHNV and CDR2 is YYDKDF (reference sequence). This CDR3 comprises 16 residues. Unmatched junction bases numbered 11, after V lost 3 bases and J lost 5 bases. The CDR3 protein is CATSRSTQGAGYGYTF. CDR3 in DNA: TGTGCCACCAGCAGGTCCACCCAGGGGGCAGGATATGGCTACACCTTC.

The chain carries TRBV30 and TRBJ1-1; 11 nucleotides line up with TRBD1. The trim removed 3 bases at V and 2 bases at J, leaving 8 bases unmatched. Germline V gene sequence: CDR1 GTSNPN, CDR2 SVGIG (reference sequence). CDR3 length equals 16 residues. CDR3 residues: CAWRVRTGGRNTEAFF. For the CDR3, the DNA is TGTGCCTGGAGAGTGAGGACAGGGGGCCGAAACACTGAAGCTTTCTTT.

This rearrangement joins TRBV7-9 to TRBJ1-2; 10 nucleotides align to TRBD1. There are 18 residues in the CDR3. J was trimmed by 3 bases and V by 1 base; bases with no gene match: 11. The germline CDR1 and CDR2 sequences are SEHNR and FQNEAQ (reference sequence). The CDR3 DNA is TGTGCCAGCAGCTTAGGCGGCCGGGACAGGGGCTCCGACTATGGCTACACCTTC. Translated, it gives CASSLGGRDRGSDYGYTF.

The chain employs TRBV4-3 and TRBJ2-3; perhaps TRBD2 as D (5 bases). The V gene lost 4 bases and the J gene lost 2 bases, with 10 bases spanning the gap. Germline CDR1 and CDR2: LGHNA and YSLEER. The CDR3 length is 14 residues. The CDR3 DNA sequence: TGCGCCAGCAGCCTGGGCGGGTACACAGATACGCAGTATTTT. This gives the protein CASSLGGYTDTQYF.

This clone was observed a few times. This sequence joins TRBV7-8 and TRBJ1-3; no clear D gene. The CDR3 extends over 15 amino acids. The V and J ends lost 5 bases and 3 bases respectively, with 14 bases between them. CDR1 is SGHVS, CDR2 FQNEAQ, per germline. DNA of the CDR3: TGTGCCAGCAGCCCCCTAAGAGCCGGTGGAAACACCATATATTTT. Its translation is CASSPLRAGGNTIYF.